The clone carrying this T cell receptor beta chain was recorded at least ten times. Its antigen is not known. The time point is: sample taken at primary tumor resection. This entry is derived from a study of spatial heterogeneity in lung cancer. Study as a whole: There were consistently more beta-chain sequences detected than alpha-chain sequences. Study-level results: Tumors with more nonsynonymous mutations had more expanded intratumoral alpha and beta TCRs.

The V gene lost 5 bases and the J gene lost 4 bases, with 11 bases spanning the gap. Per the germline V gene, CDR1 is SGHTA and CDR2 is FQGTGA. The CDR3 totals 13 residues. Each CDR3 protein is one row after TCRdb ran MiXCR on the 5' RACE reads. The data contain 8,000 or so distinct CDR3 sequences, 5.4% of them singletons. The rearrangement joins TRBV7-3 to TRBJ2-5, with D perhaps given as TRBD1 or TRBD2 (5 bases each). This sequence was found in a male donor with early-stage non-small cell lung cancer. Sequenced material: lung tumor tissue, taken at surgery. The DNA of the CDR3 is TGTGCCAGCAGCCCGGGACGGGCAGAGACCCAGTACTTC. Translated: CASSPGRAETQYF.